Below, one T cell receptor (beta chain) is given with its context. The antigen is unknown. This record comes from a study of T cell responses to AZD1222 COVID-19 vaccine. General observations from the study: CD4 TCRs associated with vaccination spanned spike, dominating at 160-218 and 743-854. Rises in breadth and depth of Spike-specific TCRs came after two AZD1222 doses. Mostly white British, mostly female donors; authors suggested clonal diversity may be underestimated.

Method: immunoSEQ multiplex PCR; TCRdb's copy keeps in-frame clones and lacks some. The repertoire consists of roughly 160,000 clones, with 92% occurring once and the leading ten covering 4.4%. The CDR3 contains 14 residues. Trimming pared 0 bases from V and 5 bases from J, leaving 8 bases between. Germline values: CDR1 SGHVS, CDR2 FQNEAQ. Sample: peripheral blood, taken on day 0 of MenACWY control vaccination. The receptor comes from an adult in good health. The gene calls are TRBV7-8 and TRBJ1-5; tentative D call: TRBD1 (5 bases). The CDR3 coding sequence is TGTGCCAGCAGCTTAGCGCGAGGGGATCAGCCCCAGCATTTT. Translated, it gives CASSLARGDQPQHF.